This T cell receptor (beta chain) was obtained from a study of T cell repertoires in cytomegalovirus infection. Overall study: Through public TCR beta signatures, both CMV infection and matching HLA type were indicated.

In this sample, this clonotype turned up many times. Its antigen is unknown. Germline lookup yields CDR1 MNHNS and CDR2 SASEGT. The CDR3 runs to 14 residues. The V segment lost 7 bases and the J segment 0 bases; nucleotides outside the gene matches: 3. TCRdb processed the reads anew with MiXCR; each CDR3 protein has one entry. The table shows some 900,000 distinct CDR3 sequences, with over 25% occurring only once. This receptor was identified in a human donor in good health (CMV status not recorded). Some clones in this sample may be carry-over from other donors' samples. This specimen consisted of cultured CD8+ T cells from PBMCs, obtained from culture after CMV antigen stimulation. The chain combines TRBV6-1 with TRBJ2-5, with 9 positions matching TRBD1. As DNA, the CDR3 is TGTGCCAGCATAAGGACAGGGGACCAAGAGACCCAGTACTTC. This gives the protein CASIRTGDQETQYF.